This T cell receptor (beta chain) was captured in a study of spatial heterogeneity in lung cancer. TCRdb fed the 5' RACE reads into MiXCR, producing one record per CDR3 protein. The table shows around 9,700 distinct CDR3 sequences, with approximately 7.2% occurring only once. Trimming pared 6 bases from V and 9 bases from J, leaving 21 bases between. The CDR3 length is 14 residues. CDR1 SGHRS and CDR2 YFSETQ come from the germline V gene. Whole-study results and caveats: Tracking of tumor mutation counts was seen in expanded intratumoral alpha and beta TCR counts.

This clonotype is medium-sized. Its specificity is unknown. Time point described: sample taken at primary tumor resection. The clonotype comes from a female donor with early-stage non-small cell lung cancer. V usage is TRBV5-1 and J usage is TRBJ1-2; tentative D call: TRBD1 (6 bases). This material consisted of lung tumor tissue, taken at surgery. In nucleotides, the CDR3 is TGCGCCAGCACTTTATATCGGGGGGGCAGCAGCTACACCTTC. Translated: CASTLYRGGSSYTF.